This T cell receptor (beta chain) was recorded in a study of blood T cells in healthy people across ages. A J-beta primer mix and a sample-barcoded 5' primer were used in a second PCR of roughly 6 to 11 cycles. TCRdb reanalysed the 5' RACE reads using MiXCR and keeps one entry per CDR3 protein. Counted here are about 570,000 distinct CDR3 sequences, approximately 25% occurring once; the ten biggest clones make up roughly 18%. This clonotype was counted at least ten times. There are 13 residues in the CDR3. V lost 3 bases, J lost 2 bases, and 9 bases lay in between. CDR1 and CDR2 from the germline V gene are DFQATT and SNEGSKA (reference sequence).

This sequence joins TRBV20-1 and TRBJ2-3; D unresolved. This TCR was recovered from a woman in her 70s in good health. The sequencing input was blood. The DNA of the CDR3 is TGCAGTGCTAGGCACTTTGACACAGATACGCAGTATTTT. The encoded protein is CSARHFDTDTQYF.